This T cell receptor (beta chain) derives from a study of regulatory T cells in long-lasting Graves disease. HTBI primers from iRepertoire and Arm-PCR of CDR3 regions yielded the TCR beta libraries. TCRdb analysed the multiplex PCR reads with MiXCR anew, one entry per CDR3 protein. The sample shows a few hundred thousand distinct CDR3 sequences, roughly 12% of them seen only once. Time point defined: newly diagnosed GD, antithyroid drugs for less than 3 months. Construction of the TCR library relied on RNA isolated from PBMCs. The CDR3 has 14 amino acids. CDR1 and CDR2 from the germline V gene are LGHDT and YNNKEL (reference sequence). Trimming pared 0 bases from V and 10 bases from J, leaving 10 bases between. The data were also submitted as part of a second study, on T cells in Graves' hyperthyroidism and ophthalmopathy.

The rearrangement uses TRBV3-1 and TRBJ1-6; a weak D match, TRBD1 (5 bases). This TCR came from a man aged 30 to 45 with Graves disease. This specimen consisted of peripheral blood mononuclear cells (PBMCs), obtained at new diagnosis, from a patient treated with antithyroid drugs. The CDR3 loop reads CASSQEGVRSPLHF. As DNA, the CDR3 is TGTGCCAGCAGCCAAGAAGGGGTTCGGTCACCCCTCCACTTT.